The 20 T cell receptor beta chains listed next were all sequenced from one sample in a study of blood T cell repertoires in COVID-19. The repertoire was sequenced with immunoSEQ multiplex PCR; TCRdb's copy has only in-frame clones and lacks some. The sample carries roughly 160,000 clones, roughly nine tenths recorded once. Input material: PBMCs or T cells enriched from blood (not recorded which). The origin of the receptors is a woman aged 50 to 60 who had recovered from COVID-19.

V gene TRBV19 combines with J gene TRBJ1-1; D unresolved. Trimming removed 0 bases from V and 6 bases from J, with 11 bases in between. The CDR3 is made up of 14 amino acids. CDR1 is LNHDA and CDR2 is SQIVND in the germline V gene (reference sequence). CDR3 loop: CASSIDGEYAEAFF. The CDR3 DNA sequence: TGTGCCAGTAGTATAGACGGGGAGTACGCTGAAGCTTTCTTT.

CDR3 nucleotide sequence: TGTGCCAGCAGCAAAGCTAGGGGGTACAGTGGTCAGCCCCAGCATTTT. It codes for CASSKARGYSGQPQHF. The chain uses TRBV21-1 and TRBJ1-5; TRBD1, as called in the table, went unchecked against the DNA. TRBV21-1 is tagged as a pseudogene. CDR3 size: 16 residues.

V is TRBV10-3 and J is TRBJ1-2; D gene ambiguous. CDR1 and CDR2 (germline): ENHRY, SYGVKD. V lost 6 bases and J 3 bases, leaving 8 bases between the germline ends. The length of the CDR3 is 12 residues. This chain's CDR3 is CAIRSGDYGYTF. The CDR3 DNA sequence: TGTGCCATCAGGAGCGGGGACTATGGCTACACCTTC.

CDR3 residues: CASSDGGAEETQYF. The CDR3 nucleotides read TGTGCCAGCAGTGATGGGGGGGCAGAAGAGACCCAGTACTTC. The chain combines TRBV2 with TRBJ2-5, with a possible D match to TRBD2 (7 bases). V lost 3 bases and J lost 3, with 11 bases in between. The CDR3 sequence is 14 residues long. Germline assignment: CDR1 SNHLY and CDR2 FYNNEI.

The V and J genes are TRBV6-5 and TRBJ1-2; 7 bases align to TRBD1. Looked up from germline, CDR1 is MNHEY and CDR2 is SVGAGI. The CDR3 length is 14 residues. Trimming removed 4 bases from V and 4 bases from J; junction bases left unmatched: 6. In DNA form, the CDR3 reads TGTGCCAGCAGTTCCGGGGACAGTTCCTATGGCTACACCTTC. As protein: CASSSGDSSYGYTF.

This clone was seen only once. The V call is TRBV18, the J call TRBJ2-7, with D possibly being TRBD2 (7 bases). This CDR3 is 15 amino acids long. Germline V gene data show CDR1 as KGHSH and CDR2 as LQKENI. Trimming removed 0 bases at V and 6 bases at J, with 15 bases between. Written as DNA, the CDR3 is TGTGCCAGCTCACCACCGAGGGGGGGAATAGGCGAGCAGTACTTC. It specifies CASSPPRGGIGEQYF.

V and J are TRBV27 and TRBJ1-2, with 7 bases that match TRBD1. The CDR3 totals 13 residues. Losses at the gene ends were 6 bases for V and 7 bases for J; bases not matched to a gene: 8. Per germline, CDR1 MNHEY and CDR2 SMNVEV (reference sequence). The CDR3 spells CASRPDRVGGYTF. Here the CDR3 DNA reads TGTGCCAGCAGGCCCGACAGGGTGGGTGGCTACACCTTC.

The chain joins TRBV7-2 to TRBJ2-6; D not certain. This CDR3 spans 16 amino acids. Germline V gives CDR1 SGHTA, CDR2 FQGNSA. The V end was cut by 4 bases, the J end by 0 bases, with 10 bases between. The CDR3 region is CASSSQRSSGANVLTF. The CDR3 DNA follows: TGTGCCAGCAGCTCGCAAAGGAGCTCTGGGGCCAACGTCCTGACTTTC. Together with reference TRBV7-2 and TRBJ2-6, the CDR3 gives the full variable domain: GAGVSQSPSNKVTEKGKDVELRCDPISGHTALYWYRQSLGQGLEFLIYFQGNSAPDKSGLPSDRFSAERTGGSVSTLTIQRTQQEDSAVYLCASSSQRSSGANVLTFGAGSRLTVL.

This rearrangement joins TRBV5-4 to TRBJ1-2, with TRBD1 matching over 7 bases. There are 15 residues in the CDR3. In germline, CDR1 is SGHNT, CDR2 YYREEE (reference sequence). V gave up 2 bases and J gave up 3 bases; unmatched junction bases: 7. For the CDR3, the DNA is TGTGCCAGCAGCTTTGGGGTGGGGACAGACTATGGCTACACCTTC. Protein sequence: CASSFGVGTDYGYTF.

The chain uses TRBV7-6 and TRBJ1-2; D not certain. Deletions cut 5 bases from V and 5 bases from J, with 18 bases between. This CDR3 region has 15 residues. The germline CDR1 and CDR2 sequences are SGHVS and FNYEAQ. The CDR3 sequence: CASSARASRTYGYTF. In DNA form, the CDR3 reads TGTGCCAGCAGCGCCCGGGCCTCCAGGACTTATGGCTACACCTTC.

The rearrangement links TRBV9 to TRBJ2-3; 8 bases align to TRBD2. Per the germline V gene, CDR1 is SGDLS and CDR2 is YYNGEE. The CDR3 is 15 amino acids. The V segment lost 3 bases and the J segment 2 bases; nucleotides outside the gene matches: 5. Written as DNA, the CDR3 is TGTGCCAGCAGCGGCATGACTAGCGCCACAGATACGCAGTATTTT. Its protein product is CASSGMTSATDTQYF.

The J gene is TRBJ2-2, the V gene TRBV5-4; possible D gene TRBD2, 6 bases. The CDR3 sequence is 14 residues long. Germline V CDR1 and CDR2: SGHNT, YYREEE (reference sequence). The ends were cut back, 4 bases at V and 6 bases at J, with 13 bases in the middle. The CDR3 is CASSPGDGAGELFF. Here the CDR3 DNA reads TGTGCCAGCAGCCCGGGGGATGGCGCCGGGGAGCTGTTTTTT.

The chain is built from TRBV7-9 and TRBJ1-4; the D is unclear. This CDR3 region has 15 residues. Germline V gene sequence: CDR1 SEHNR, CDR2 FQNEAQ (reference sequence). V gave up 2 bases and J gave up 8 bases, with 15 bases separating them. For the CDR3, the DNA is TGTGCCAGCAGCTTAAGTCCGATGCTAGAGGAAAAACTGTTTTTT. Translated: CASSLSPMLEEKLFF.

This chain links TRBV6-1 with TRBJ1-5, with 9 bases matching TRBD1. Per the germline V gene, CDR1 is MNHNS and CDR2 is SASEGT. J lost 9 bases, V lost 1 base, and 10 bases had no gene match. This CDR3 contains 16 residues. The CDR3, as DNA: TGTGCCAGCAGTGAAGTAGAGGGACAGGGATTGAGGCCCCAGCATTTT. It yields the protein CASSEVEGQGLRPQHF.

This sequence joins TRBV19 and TRBJ2-7; 7 positions match TRBD2. The length of the CDR3 is 15 residues. Trimming at V came to 3 bases and at J to 2 bases, leaving 7 bases not matched to a gene. The V gene's germline CDR1 is LNHDA and CDR2 SQIVND (reference sequence). The CDR3 bases are TGTGCCAGTAGTATTGTCGAGCGGGGAACCTACGAGCAGTACTTC. It codes for CASSIVERGTYEQYF.

The chain couples TRBV2 to TRBJ2-1, with 12 bases aligning to TRBD2. CDR1 and CDR2 (germline): SNHLY, FYNNEI. CDR3 length: 15 residues. V was pared by 5 bases and J by 4 bases, with 3 bases of the junction left unmatched. DNA of the CDR3: TGTGCCAGCAGTCCCGGACTAGCGGGATACAATGAGCAGTTCTTC. This sequence encodes CASSPGLAGYNEQFF.

The genes are TRBV7-8 and TRBJ2-1, with TRBD2 matching over 10 bases. This CDR3 is built from 15 residues. J was trimmed by 9 bases and V by 5 bases; bases with no gene match: 10. The germline V gene encodes CDR1 SGHVS and CDR2 FQNEAQ. DNA of the CDR3: TGTGCCAGCAGCCCCGAAACTAGCGGGACTGCTGAGCAGTTCTTC. Translating it yields CASSPETSGTAEQFF.

The chain has TRBV6-1 and TRBJ1-5; weak D call: TRBD1 (5 bases). The V gene's germline CDR1 is MNHNS and CDR2 SASEGT. CDR3 length: 19 amino acids. The V gene lost 3 bases and the J gene lost 2 bases, with 23 bases spanning the gap. CDR3 in amino acids: CASSEFLRDPAGGNQPQHF. In DNA form, the CDR3 reads TGTGCCAGCAGTGAGTTTTTGCGGGACCCCGCCGGGGGCAATCAGCCCCAGCATTTT.

V is TRBV3-1 (or the pseudogene TRBV3-2) and J is TRBJ2-2; possibly TRBD2 for D (6 bases). The germline V and J ends were trimmed by 4 bases and 3 bases, with 12 bases remaining between them. Germline V gives CDR1 LGHDT, CDR2 YNNKEL (reference sequence). The CDR3 covers 15 residues. Here the CDR3 reads CASSLGGAYTGELFF. The CDR3 DNA sequence: TGTGCCAGCAGCCTAGGCGGGGCCTACACCGGGGAGCTGTTTTTT.

This rearrangement joins TRBV4-1 to TRBJ2-4; 7 bases align to TRBD2. This CDR3 region has 16 residues. V lost 1 base to trimming and J lost 3 bases; unmatched junction nucleotides: 6. The germline V gene encodes CDR1 MGHRA and CDR2 YSYEKL. CDR3 loop: CASSQVLREFKNIQYF. DNA of the CDR3: TGCGCCAGCAGCCAAGTTTTGCGGGAGTTCAAAAACATTCAGTACTTC.